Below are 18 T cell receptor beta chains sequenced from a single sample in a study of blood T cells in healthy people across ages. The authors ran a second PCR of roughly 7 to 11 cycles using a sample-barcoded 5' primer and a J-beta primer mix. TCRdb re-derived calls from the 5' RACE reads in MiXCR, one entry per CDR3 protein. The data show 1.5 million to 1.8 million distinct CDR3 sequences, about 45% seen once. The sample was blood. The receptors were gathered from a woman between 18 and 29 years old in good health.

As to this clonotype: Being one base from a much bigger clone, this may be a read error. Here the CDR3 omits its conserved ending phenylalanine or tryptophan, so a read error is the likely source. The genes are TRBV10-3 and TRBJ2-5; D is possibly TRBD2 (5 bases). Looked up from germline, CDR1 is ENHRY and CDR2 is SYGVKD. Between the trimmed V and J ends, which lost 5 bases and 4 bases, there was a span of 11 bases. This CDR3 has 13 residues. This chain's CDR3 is CAISYSVLETQYL. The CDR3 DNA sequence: TGTGCCATCAGTTATAGCGTTCTAGAGACCCAGTACTTG.

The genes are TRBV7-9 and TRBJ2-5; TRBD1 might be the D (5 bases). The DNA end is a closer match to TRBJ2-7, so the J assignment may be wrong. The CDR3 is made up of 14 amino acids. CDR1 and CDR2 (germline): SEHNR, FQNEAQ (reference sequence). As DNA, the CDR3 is TGTGCCAGCAGCCCCCCATCAGGGAATGGCGAGCAGTACTTC. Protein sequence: CASSPPSGNGEQYF.

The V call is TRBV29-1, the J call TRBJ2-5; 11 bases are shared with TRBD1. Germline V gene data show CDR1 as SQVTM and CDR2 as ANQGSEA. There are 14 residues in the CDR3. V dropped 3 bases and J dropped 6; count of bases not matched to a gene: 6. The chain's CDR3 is CSVDGQGASKTQYF. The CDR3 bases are TGCAGCGTTGATGGACAGGGGGCGTCAAAGACCCAGTACTTC.

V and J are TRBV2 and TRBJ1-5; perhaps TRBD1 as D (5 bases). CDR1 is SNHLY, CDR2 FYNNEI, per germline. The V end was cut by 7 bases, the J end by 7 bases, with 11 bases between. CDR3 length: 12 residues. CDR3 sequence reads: CASKRAGQPQHF. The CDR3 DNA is TGTGCCAGCAAGCGAGCAGGGCAGCCCCAGCATTTT.

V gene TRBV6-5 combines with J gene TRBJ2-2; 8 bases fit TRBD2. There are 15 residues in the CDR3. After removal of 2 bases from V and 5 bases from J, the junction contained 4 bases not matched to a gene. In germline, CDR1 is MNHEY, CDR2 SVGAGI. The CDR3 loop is CASSYEAGATGELFF. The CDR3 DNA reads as TGTGCCAGCAGTTACGAAGCGGGGGCTACCGGGGAGCTGTTTTTT.

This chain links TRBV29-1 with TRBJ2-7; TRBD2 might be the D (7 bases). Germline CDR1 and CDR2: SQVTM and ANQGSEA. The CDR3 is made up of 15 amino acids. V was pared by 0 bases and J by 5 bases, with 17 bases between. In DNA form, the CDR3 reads TGCAGCGTTGAAGATGGGAGGGGGAGGTTTAACGAGCAGTACTTC. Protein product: CSVEDGRGRFNEQYF.

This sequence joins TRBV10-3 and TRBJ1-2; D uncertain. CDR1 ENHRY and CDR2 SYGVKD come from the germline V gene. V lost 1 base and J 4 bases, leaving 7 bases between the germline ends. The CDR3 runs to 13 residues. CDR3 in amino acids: CAISEWVSYGYTF. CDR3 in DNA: TGTGCCATCAGTGAGTGGGTCTCCTATGGCTACACCTTC.

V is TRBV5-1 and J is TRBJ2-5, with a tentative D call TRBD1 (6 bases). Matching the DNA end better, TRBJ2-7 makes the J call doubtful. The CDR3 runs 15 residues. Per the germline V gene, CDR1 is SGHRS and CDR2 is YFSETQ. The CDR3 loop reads CASSLGRDILDEQYF. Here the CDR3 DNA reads TGCGCCAGCAGCTTGGGACGGGACATTTTGGACGAGCAGTACTTC.

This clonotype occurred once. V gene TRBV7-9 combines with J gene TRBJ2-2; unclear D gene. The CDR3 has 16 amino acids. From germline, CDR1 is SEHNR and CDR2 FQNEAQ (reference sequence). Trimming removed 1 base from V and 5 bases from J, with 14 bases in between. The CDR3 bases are TGTGCCAGCAGCTTAGTTGGGCAGCCCCAAACCGGGGAGCTGTTTTTT. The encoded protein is CASSLVGQPQTGELFF.

Written as DNA, the CDR3 is TGTGCCAGCAAGCTTATGGACACTGAAGCTTTCTTT. Amino acids: CASKLMDTEAFF. The V gene is TRBV5-6, the J gene TRBJ1-1, with unresolved D. This CDR3 is 12 amino acids long. V shed 6 bases and J shed 3 bases, with 9 bases lying between them. Germline values: CDR1 SGHDT, CDR2 YYEEEE.

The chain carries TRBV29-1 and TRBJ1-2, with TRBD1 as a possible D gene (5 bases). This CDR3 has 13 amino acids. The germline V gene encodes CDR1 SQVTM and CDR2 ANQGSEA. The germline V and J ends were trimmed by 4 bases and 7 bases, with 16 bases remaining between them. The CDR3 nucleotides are TGCAGCGTTGCCCCAAGAGAGAGGGGTGGCTACACCTTC. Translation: CSVAPRERGGYTF.

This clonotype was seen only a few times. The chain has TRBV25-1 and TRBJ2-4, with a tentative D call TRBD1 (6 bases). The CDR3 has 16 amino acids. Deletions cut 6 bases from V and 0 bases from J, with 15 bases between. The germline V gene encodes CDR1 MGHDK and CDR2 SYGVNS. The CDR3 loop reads CASRGQVGLAKNIQYF. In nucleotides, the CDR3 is TGTGCCAGCAGGGGACAAGTCGGACTAGCCAAAAACATTCAGTACTTC.

Here the CDR3 reads CASSLLGEAKNIQYF. CDR3 DNA sequence: TGTGCCAGCAGCTTACTCGGGGAGGCCAAAAACATTCAGTACTTC. The chain is built from TRBV7-9 and TRBJ2-4; TRBD2 is a possible D gene (5 bases). CDR1 SEHNR and CDR2 FQNEAQ come from the germline V gene (reference sequence). V was cut by 2 bases and J by 1 base, with 9 bases left in between. The CDR3 is 15 amino acids. Combining the CDR3 with reference TRBV7-9 and TRBJ2-4 gives the whole variable domain DTGVSQNPRHKITKRGQNVTFRCDPISEHNRLYWYRQTLGQGPEFLTYFQNEAQLEKSRLLSDRFSAERPKGSFSTLEIQRTEQGDSAMYLCASSLLGEAKNIQYFGAGTRLSVL.

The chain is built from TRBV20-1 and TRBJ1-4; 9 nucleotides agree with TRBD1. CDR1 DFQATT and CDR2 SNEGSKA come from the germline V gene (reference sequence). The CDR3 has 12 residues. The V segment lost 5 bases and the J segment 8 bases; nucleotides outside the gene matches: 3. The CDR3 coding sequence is TGCAGTGCTCTGGGACAGGGAGAAAAACTGTTTTTT. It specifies CSALGQGEKLFF.

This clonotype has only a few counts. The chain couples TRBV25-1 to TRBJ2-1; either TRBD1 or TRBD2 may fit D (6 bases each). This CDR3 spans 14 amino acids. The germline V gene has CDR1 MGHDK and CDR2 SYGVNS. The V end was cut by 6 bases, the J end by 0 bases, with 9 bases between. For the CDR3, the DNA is TGTGCCAGCAGGAGGGGGGTCTCCTACAATGAGCAGTTCTTC. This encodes CASRRGVSYNEQFF.

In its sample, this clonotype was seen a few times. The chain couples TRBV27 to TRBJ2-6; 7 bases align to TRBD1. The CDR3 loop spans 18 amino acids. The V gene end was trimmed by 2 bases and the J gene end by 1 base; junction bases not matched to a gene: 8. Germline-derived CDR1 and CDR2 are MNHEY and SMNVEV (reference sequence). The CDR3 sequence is CASSLNRGAFSGANVLTF. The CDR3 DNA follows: TGTGCCAGCAGTTTAAACAGGGGTGCCTTTTCTGGGGCCAACGTCCTGACTTTC.

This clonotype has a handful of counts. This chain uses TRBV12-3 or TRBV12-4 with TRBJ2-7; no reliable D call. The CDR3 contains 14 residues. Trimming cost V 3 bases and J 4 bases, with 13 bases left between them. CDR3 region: CASSFAALGYEQYF. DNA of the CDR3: TGTGCCAGCAGTTTTGCCGCGCTGGGGTACGAGCAGTACTTC.

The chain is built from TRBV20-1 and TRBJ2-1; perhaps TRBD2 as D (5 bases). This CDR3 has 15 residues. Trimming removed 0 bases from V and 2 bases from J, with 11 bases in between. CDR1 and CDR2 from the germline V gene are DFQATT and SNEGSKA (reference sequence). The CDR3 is CSARDPSKAYNEQFF. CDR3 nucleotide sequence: TGCAGTGCTAGAGATCCTAGCAAAGCCTACAATGAGCAGTTCTTC.